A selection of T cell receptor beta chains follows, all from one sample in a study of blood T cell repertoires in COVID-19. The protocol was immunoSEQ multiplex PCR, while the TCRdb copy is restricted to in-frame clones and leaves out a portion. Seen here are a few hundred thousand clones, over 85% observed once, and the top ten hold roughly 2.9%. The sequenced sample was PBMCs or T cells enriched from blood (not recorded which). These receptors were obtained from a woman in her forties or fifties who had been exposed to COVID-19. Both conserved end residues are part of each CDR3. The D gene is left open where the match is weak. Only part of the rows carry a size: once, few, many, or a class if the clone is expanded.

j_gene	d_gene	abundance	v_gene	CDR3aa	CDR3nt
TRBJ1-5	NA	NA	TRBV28	CASSFSTTGNSNQPQHF	TGTGCCAGCAGTTTCTCCACGACGGGGAATAGCAATCAGCCCCAGCATTTT
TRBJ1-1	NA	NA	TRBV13	CASSWSGVGTEAFF	TGTGCCAGCAGCTGGAGCGGGGTAGGCACTGAAGCTTTCTTT
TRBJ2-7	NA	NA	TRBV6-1	CASSEAEDRGRQYF	TGTGCCAGCAGTGAAGCGGAAGATAGGGGTAGGCAGTACTTC
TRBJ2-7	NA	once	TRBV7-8	CASSFLGERITYEQYF	TGTGCCAGCAGCTTTCTTGGCGAGCGGATTACCTACGAGCAGTACTTC
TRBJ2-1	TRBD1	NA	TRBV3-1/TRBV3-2	CASSQPAGTGGNEQFF	TGTGCCAGCAGCCAACCCGCCGGGACAGGGGGCAATGAGCAGTTCTTC
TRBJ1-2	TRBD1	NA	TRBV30	CAWRGGQVGYTF	TGTGCCTGGAGGGGAGGACAGGTCGGCTACACCTTC
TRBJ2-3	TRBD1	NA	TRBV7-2	CASSYGQGSDTQYF	TGTGCCAGCAGCTACGGACAGGGCTCCGATACGCAGTATTTT
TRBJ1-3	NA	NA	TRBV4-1	CASSQDPFLSLRRSGNTIYF	TGCGCCAGCAGCCAAGATCCTTTTTTGAGTCTCCGGAGGTCTGGAAACACCATATATTTT
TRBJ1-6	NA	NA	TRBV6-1	CASSELAGVSYNSPLHF	TGTGCCAGCAGTGAGCTAGCGGGGGTCTCTTATAATTCACCCCTCCACTTT
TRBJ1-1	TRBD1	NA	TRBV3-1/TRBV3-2	CASSRARGDTEAFF	TGTGCCAGCAGCCGGGCCAGGGGGGACACTGAAGCTTTCTTT
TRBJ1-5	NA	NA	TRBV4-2	CASSQDGRGQPQHF	TGTGCCAGCAGCCAAGATGGGCGTGGGCAGCCCCAGCATTTT
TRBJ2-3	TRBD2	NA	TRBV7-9	CASSPRVAGGPGQYF	TGTGCCAGCAGCCCGCGGGTAGCGGGGGGGCCCGGGCAGTATTTT
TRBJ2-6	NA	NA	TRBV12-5	CASGLATGSGANVLTF	TGTGCTAGTGGTTTGGCCACCGGGTCTGGGGCCAACGTCCTGACTTTC
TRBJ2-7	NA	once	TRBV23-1	CASSQSAGAVYEQYF	TGCGCCAGCAGTCAATCCGCAGGGGCGGTCTACGAGCAGTACTTC
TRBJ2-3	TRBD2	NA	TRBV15	CATSRVAGGPTDTQYF	TGTGCCACCAGCAGAGTAGCGGGGGGGCCCACAGATACGCAGTATTTT
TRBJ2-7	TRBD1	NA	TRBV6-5	CASRRWGQGVEQYF	TGTGCCAGCAGGAGGTGGGGCCAGGGGGTCGAGCAGTACTTC
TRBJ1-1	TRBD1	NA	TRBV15	CATSSHGTGSRHFF	TGTGCCACCAGCAGCCACGGGACAGGTTCAAGGCATTTCTTT
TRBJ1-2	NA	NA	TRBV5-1	CASSLQGFNDGYTF	TGCGCCAGCAGCTTACAGGGTTTTAATGATGGCTACACCTTC
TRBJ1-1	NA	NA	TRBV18	CASSPAGNTEAFF	TGTGCCAGCTCACCGGCAGGTAACACTGAAGCTTTCTTT
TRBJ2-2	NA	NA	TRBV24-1	CATSDRQWELFF	TGTGCCACCAGTGATCGACAGTGGGAGCTGTTTTTT
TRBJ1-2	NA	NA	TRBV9	CASSAREVGLYGYTF	TGTGCCAGCAGCGCGAGAGAAGTGGGCCTCTATGGCTACACCTTC
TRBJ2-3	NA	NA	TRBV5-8	CASSSRGSGGTDTQYF	TGTGCCAGCAGCTCCCGTGGTAGCGGCGGCACAGATACGCAGTATTTT
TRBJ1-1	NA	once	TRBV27	CASTRGGVNTEAFF	TGTGCCAGCACCCGGGGGGGGGTAAACACTGAAGCTTTCTTT
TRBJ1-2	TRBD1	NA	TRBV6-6	CATRQGAVYGYTF	TGTGCCACCCGACAGGGGGCCGTCTATGGCTACACCTTC
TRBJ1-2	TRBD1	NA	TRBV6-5	CASGPGQGAFYTF	TGTGCCAGCGGACCGGGACAGGGGGCGTTTTACACCTTC
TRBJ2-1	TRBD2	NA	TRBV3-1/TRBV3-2	CASSHLSAGIGHNEQFF	TGTGCCAGCAGCCACCTCTCAGCGGGAATAGGGCACAATGAGCAGTTCTTC
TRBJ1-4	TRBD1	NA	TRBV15	CATSRDPTGGGEKLFF	TGTGCCACCAGCAGAGACCCGACAGGGGGCGGCGAAAAACTGTTTTTT
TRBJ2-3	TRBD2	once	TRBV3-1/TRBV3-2	CASSQGGGFVDTQYF	TGTGCCAGCAGCCAAGGCGGGGGGTTCGTAGATACGCAGTATTTT
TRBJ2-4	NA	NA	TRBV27	CASRPGAGLNIQYF	TGTGCCAGCAGACCCGGTGCAGGGCTAAACATTCAGTACTTC
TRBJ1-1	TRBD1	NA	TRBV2	CASSARDRNTEAFF	TGTGCCAGCAGTGCGCGGGACAGGAACACTGAAGCTTTCTTT
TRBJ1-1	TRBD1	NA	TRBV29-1	CSVEELNRGRSQNTEAFF	TGCAGCGTTGAAGAGTTAAACAGGGGGCGATCCCAGAACACTGAAGCTTTCTTT
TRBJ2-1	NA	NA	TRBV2	CASSQFSTGDNEQFF	TGTGCCAGCAGTCAGTTTTCGACAGGAGACAATGAGCAGTTCTTC
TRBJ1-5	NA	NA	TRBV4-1	CASSQVYRGNQPQHF	TGCGCCAGCAGCCAAGTTTACAGGGGCAATCAGCCCCAGCATTTT
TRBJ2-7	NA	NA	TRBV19	CASSIGRAAYEQYF	TGTGCCAGTAGTATAGGCAGGGCAGCGTACGAGCAGTACTTC
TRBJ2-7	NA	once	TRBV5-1	CASSGGGTTYEQYF	TGCGCCAGCAGCGGCGGTGGGACAACCTACGAGCAGTACTTC
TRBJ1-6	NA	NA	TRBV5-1	CASSTKTGTNSPLHF	TGCGCCAGCAGCACCAAGACAGGTACGAATTCACCCCTCCACTTT
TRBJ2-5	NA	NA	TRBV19	CASSRQGIWETQYF	TGTGCCAGTAGTCGGCAGGGAATCTGGGAGACCCAGTACTTC
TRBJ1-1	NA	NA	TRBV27	CASRGGGGTEAFF	TGTGCCAGCAGGGGTGGGGGGGGCACTGAAGCTTTCTTT
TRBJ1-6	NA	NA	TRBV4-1	CASSQDRSYNSPLHF	TGCGCCAGCAGCCAAGATCGGAGCTATAATTCACCCCTCCACTTT
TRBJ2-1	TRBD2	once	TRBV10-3	CAIKPTGGRVNEQFF	TGTGCCATCAAGCCAACGGGGGGGCGGGTCAATGAGCAGTTCTTC